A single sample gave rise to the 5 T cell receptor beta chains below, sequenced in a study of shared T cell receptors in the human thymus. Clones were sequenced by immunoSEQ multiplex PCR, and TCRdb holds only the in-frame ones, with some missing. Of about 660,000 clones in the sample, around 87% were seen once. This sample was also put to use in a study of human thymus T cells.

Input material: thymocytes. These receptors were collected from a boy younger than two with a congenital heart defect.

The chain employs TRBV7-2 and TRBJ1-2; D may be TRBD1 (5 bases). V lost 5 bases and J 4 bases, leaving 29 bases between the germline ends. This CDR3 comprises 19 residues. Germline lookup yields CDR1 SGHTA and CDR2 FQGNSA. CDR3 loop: CASSRGPWLLTASSYGYTF. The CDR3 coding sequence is TGTGCCAGCAGCCGTGGTCCCTGGTTGTTGACAGCTTCTAGCTATGGCTACACCTTC.

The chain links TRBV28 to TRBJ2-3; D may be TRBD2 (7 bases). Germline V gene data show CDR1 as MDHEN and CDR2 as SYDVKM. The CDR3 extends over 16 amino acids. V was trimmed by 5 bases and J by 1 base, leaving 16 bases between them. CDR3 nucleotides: TGTGCCAGCAGTCCAATGGGGGGGCCCCGCACAGATACGCAGTATTTT. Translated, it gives CASSPMGGPRTDTQYF. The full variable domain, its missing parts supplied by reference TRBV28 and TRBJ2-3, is DVKVTQSSRYLVKRTGEKVFLECVQDMDHENMFWYRQDPGLGLRLIYFSYDVKMKEKGDIPEGYSVSREKKERFSLILESASTNQTSMYLCASSPMGGPRTDTQYFGPGTRLTVL.

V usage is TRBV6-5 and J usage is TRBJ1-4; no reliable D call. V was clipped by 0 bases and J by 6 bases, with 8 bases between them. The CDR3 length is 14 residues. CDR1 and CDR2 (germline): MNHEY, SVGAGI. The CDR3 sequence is CASSYSRRYEKLFF. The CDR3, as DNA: TGTGCCAGCAGTTACTCTAGGCGGTATGAAAAACTGTTTTTT.

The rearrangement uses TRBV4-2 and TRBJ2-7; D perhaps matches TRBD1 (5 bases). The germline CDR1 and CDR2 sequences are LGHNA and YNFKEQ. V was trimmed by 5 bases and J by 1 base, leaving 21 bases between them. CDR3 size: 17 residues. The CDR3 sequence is CASSTRADSPLSYEQYF. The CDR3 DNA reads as TGTGCCAGCAGCACACGAGCAGACAGCCCTCTTTCCTACGAGCAGTACTTC.

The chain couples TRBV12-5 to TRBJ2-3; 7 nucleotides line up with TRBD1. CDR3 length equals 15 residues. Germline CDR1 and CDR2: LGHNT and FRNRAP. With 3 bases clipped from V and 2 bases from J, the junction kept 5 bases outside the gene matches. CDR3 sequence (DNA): TGTGCTAGTGGTTTAGGACAGGCGGACACAGATACGCAGTATTTT. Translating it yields CASGLGQADTDTQYF.